This passage covers 17 T cell receptor beta chains from one sample sequenced in a study of T cells after yellow fever vaccination. TCRdb reprocessed the 5' RACE reads via MiXCR and lists one record per CDR3 protein. The sample carries 250,000 to 350,000 distinct CDR3 sequences, under 9% recorded once. The specimen was CD4+ T cells sorted from PBMCs, collected 5 days after the yellow fever booster vaccination. These receptors were collected from a man aged 18 to 30 who received the YFV17D yellow fever vaccine.

This clonotype was counted between two and nine times. The chain employs TRBV12-3 or TRBV12-4 and TRBJ1-2; D is perhaps TRBD1 (5 bases). Between the trimmed V and J ends, which lost 2 bases and 6 bases, there was a span of 10 bases. The CDR3 is 13 amino acids. The CDR3 loop reads CASSLNLGDGYTF. The CDR3 coding sequence is TGTGCCAGCAGTTTAAATCTAGGGGATGGCTACACCTTC.

This clonotype appeared a few times. The rearrangement joins TRBV15 to TRBJ1-3; 8 positions match TRBD1. Germline values: CDR1 LNHNV, CDR2 YYDKDF (reference sequence). The length of the CDR3 is 15 residues. Germline trimming cut 0 bases from V and 4 bases from J; bases unmatched to any gene: 2. The CDR3 is CATSRDQGAGNTIYF. CDR3 sequence (DNA): TGTGCCACCAGCAGAGACCAGGGGGCGGGAAACACCATATATTTT.

This clonotype has only a few counts. The V and J genes are TRBV6-5 and TRBJ2-4; 9 bases agree with TRBD1. The CDR3 runs 14 residues. Looked up from germline, CDR1 is MNHEY and CDR2 is SVGAGI. Trimming at V came to 7 bases and at J to 7 bases, leaving 8 bases not matched to a gene. CDR3: CASNTAGQGNIQYF. The CDR3 nucleotides read TGTGCCAGCAACACTGCCGGACAGGGGAACATTCAGTACTTC.

The V and J genes are TRBV7-9 and TRBJ2-2; TRBD1 aligns across 7 bases. Germline CDR1 reads SEHNR; CDR2 reads FQNEAQ (reference sequence). CDR3 length: 15 amino acids. Losses at the gene ends were 5 bases for V and 4 bases for J; bases not matched to a gene: 7. The CDR3 nucleotides read TGTGCCAGCAGCCCGCGACAGGGTAGCACCGGGGAGCTGTTTTTT. Translation gives CASSPRQGSTGELFF.

The chain uses TRBV5-5 and TRBJ1-4; D possibly corresponds to TRBD1 (5 bases). This CDR3 is 14 amino acids long. CDR1 is SGHKS and CDR2 is YYEKEE in the germline V gene (reference sequence). V shed 2 bases and J shed 5 bases, with 10 bases lying between them. CDR3 DNA: TGTGCCAGCAGCTTTCAAGGGACGAATGAAAAACTGTTTTTT. Its protein is CASSFQGTNEKLFF. The full variable domain, in which reference TRBV5-5 and TRBJ1-4 provide the parts outside the CDR3, is DAGVTQSPTHLIKTRGQQVTLRCSPISGHKSVSWYQQVLGQGPQFIFQYYEKEERGRGNFPDRFSARQFPNYSSELNVNALLLGDSALYLCASSFQGTNEKLFFGSGTQLSVL.

This clonotype was counted ten times or more. The V and J genes are TRBV2 and TRBJ2-6, with TRBD1 matching 9 bases. The CDR3 covers 15 residues. Germline V lookup: CDR1 SNHLY, CDR2 FYNNEI. The trim removed 4 bases at V and 2 bases at J, leaving 0 bases unmatched. CDR3: CASSGDRAGANVLTF. The CDR3 nucleotides are TGTGCCAGCAGTGGGGACAGGGCTGGGGCCAACGTCCTGACTTTC.

V gene TRBV27 combines with J gene TRBJ2-2; D is possibly TRBD2 (6 bases). Germline assignment: CDR1 MNHEY and CDR2 SMNVEV (reference sequence). The CDR3 length is 15 residues. The V gene lost 5 bases and the J gene lost 6 bases, with 16 bases spanning the gap. In nucleotides, the CDR3 is TGTGCCAGCAGTCCCCGGTGGGGGGTGGCCGGGGAGCTGTTTTTT. Its protein product is CASSPRWGVAGELFF.

In this sample, this clonotype turned up a few times. The chain combines TRBV7-2 with TRBJ2-6; D uncertain. The germline V gene has CDR1 SGHTA and CDR2 FQGNSA. V lost 2 bases and J lost 9, with 5 bases in between. The CDR3 runs to 12 residues. CDR3 loop: CASSLIVNVLTF. Here the CDR3 DNA reads TGTGCCAGCAGCTTAATAGTCAACGTCCTGACTTTC.

The chain recombines TRBV7-2 with TRBJ2-1; TRBD2 matches 10 bases. With V trimmed by 4 bases and J by 9 bases, 3 bases remained unmatched. The CDR3 loop spans 13 amino acids. Looked up from germline, CDR1 is SGHTA and CDR2 is FQGNSA. The CDR3 DNA is TGTGCCAGCAGCTCTAGCGGGGGAGCTGAGCAGTTCTTC. As protein: CASSSSGGAEQFF.

This clonotype was counted only a few times. The genes are TRBV7-6 and TRBJ2-2, with unresolved D. The germline CDR1 and CDR2 sequences are SGHVS and FNYEAQ. There are 14 residues in the CDR3. Trimming left V 6 bases short and J 3 bases short, with 11 bases between. As DNA, the CDR3 is TGTGCCAGCAGGCTTGCTCCCTACACCGGGGAGCTGTTTTTT. The encoded protein is CASRLAPYTGELFF.

Notes on this clonotype: A much larger clone differs by one base, so this may be a read error. V and J are TRBV12-3 or TRBV12-4 and TRBJ2-7; D is unresolved. CDR3 length: 12 amino acids. The V gene lost 6 bases and the J gene lost 0 bases, with 6 bases spanning the gap. The CDR3 bases are TGTGCCAGCAGCGGCAGCTCCTACGAGCAGTACTTC. Translated: CASSGSSYEQYF.

This rearrangement joins TRBV6-1 to TRBJ2-6; weak D call: TRBD1 (6 bases). Trimming took 0 bases from V and 0 from J, leaving 15 bases between them. Germline assignment: CDR1 MNHNS and CDR2 SASEGT. The CDR3 extends over 19 amino acids. The CDR3 reads CASSEALGTPYSGANVLTF. The CDR3 region has the DNA TGTGCCAGCAGTGAAGCCCTCGGGACACCCTACTCTGGGGCCAACGTCCTGACTTTC.

A note on this clonotype: A much larger clone is a single base away; this may be a read error. The genes are TRBV21-1 and TRBJ2-6. TRBV21-1 is a pseudogene segment. CDR3 length: 16 residues. The CDR3 nucleotides are TGTGCCAGCAGCATACACCCGACCTCTGGGGCCAACGTCCTGACTTTC. Protein product: CASSIHPTSGANVLTF.

This clonotype has only a few counts. V usage is TRBV7-2 and J usage is TRBJ2-7; 8 nucleotides agree with TRBD1. With V trimmed by 1 base and J by 2 bases, 7 bases remained unmatched. Germline CDR1 is SGHTA and CDR2 is FQGNSA. This CDR3 comprises 16 residues. The CDR3 nucleotides are TGTGCCAGCAGCTTAGAGGCCAGGGGGCAAACCTACGAGCAGTACTTC. It translates to CASSLEARGQTYEQYF.

This clonotype was observed a handful of times. The gene calls are TRBV12-3 or TRBV12-4 and TRBJ2-1; 11 bases are a match to TRBD1. CDR3 length: 15 amino acids. After removal of 3 bases from V and 8 bases from J, the junction contained 6 bases not matched to a gene. CDR3 bases: TGTGCCAGCAGTTTGAGGACAGGGGGCTTCGATGAGCAGTTCTTC. Its translation is CASSLRTGGFDEQFF.

The J gene is TRBJ2-3, the V gene TRBV9; D is perhaps TRBD2 (6 bases). The CDR3 consists of 14 residues. Germline-derived CDR1 and CDR2 are SGDLS and YYNGEE. Trimming left V 1 base short and J 1 base short, with 7 bases between. CDR3 sequence: CASSVPGGTDTQYF. In DNA form, the CDR3 reads TGTGCCAGCAGCGTACCGGGGGGCACAGATACGCAGTATTTT.

On this clonotype: One end of the junction is discordant with germline, which a read error may explain. J is TRBJ1-5 and V is TRBV19; D gene ambiguous. Germline CDR1 LNHDA, CDR2 SQIVND (reference sequence). The CDR3 loop spans 15 amino acids. The DNA of the CDR3 is TGTGCCAGTGGTATAAAGCTCACCCTTCCCCAGCCCCAGCATTTT. Its protein is CASGIKLTLPQPQHF.